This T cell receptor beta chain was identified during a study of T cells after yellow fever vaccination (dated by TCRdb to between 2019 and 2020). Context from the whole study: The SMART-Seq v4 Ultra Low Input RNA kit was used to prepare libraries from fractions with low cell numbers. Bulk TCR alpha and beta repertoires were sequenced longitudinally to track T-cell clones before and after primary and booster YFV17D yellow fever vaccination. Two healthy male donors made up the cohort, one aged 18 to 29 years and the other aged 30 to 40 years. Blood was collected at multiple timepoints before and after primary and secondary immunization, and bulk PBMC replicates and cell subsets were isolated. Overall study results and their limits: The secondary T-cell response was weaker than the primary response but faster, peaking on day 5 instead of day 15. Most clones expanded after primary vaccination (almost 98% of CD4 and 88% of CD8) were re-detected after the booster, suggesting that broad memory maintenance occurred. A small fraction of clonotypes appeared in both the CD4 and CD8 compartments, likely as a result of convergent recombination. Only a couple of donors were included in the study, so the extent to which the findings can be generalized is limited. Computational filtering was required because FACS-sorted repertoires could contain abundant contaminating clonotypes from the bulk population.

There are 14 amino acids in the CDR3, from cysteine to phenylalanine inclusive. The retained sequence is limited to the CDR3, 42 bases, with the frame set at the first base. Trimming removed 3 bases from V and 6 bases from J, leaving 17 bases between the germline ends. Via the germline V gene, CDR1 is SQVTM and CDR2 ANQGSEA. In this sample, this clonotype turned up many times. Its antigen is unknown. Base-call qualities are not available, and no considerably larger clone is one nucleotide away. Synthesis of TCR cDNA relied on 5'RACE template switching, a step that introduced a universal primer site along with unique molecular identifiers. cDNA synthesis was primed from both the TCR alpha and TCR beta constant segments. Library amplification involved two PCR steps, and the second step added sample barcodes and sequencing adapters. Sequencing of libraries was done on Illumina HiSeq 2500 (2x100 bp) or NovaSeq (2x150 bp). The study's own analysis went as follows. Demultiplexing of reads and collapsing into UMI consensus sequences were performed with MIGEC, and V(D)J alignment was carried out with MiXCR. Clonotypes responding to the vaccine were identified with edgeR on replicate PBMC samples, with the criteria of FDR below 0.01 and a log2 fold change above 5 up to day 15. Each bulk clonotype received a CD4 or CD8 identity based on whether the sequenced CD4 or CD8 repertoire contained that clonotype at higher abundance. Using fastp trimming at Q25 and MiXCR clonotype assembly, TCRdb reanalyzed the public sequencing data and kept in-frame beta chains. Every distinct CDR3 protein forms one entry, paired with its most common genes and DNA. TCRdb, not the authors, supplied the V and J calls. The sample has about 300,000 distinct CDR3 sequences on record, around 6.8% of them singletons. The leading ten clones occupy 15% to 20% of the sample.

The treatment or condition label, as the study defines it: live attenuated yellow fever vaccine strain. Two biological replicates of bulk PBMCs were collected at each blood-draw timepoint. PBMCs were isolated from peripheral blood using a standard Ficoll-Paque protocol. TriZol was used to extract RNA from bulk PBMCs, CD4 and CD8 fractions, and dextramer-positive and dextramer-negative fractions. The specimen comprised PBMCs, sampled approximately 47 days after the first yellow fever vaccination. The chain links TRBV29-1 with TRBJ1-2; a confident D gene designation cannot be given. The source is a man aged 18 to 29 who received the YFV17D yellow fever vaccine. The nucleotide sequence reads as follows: TGCAGCGTTGATTTTGTGGCAGACCCTCATGGCTACACCTTC. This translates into CSVDFVADPHGYTF.